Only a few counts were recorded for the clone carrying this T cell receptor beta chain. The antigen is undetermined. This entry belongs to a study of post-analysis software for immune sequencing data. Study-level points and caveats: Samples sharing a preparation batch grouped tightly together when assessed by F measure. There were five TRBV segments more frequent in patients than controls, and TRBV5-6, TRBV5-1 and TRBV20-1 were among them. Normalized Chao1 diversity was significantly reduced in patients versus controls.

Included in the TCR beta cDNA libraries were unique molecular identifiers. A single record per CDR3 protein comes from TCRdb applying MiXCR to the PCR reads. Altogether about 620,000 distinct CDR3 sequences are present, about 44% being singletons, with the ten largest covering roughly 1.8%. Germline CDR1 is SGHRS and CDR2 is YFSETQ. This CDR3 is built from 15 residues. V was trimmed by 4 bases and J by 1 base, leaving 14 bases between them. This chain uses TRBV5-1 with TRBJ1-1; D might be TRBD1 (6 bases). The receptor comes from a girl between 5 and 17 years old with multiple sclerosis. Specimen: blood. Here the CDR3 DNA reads TGCGCCAGCAGCCGCCAAACAGGGTCGAACACTGAAGCTTTCTTT. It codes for CASSRQTGSNTEAFF.